This TCR beta chain was captured in a study of response to subunit inactivated influenza vaccine. General observations from the study: That few new T cells are recruited by each seasonal influenza vaccination was the authors' suggestion.

The CDR3 contains 15 residues. CDR1 is DFQATT, CDR2 SNEGSKA, per germline (reference sequence). V dropped 3 bases and J dropped 7 bases, with 18 bases sitting between them. Notes on this clonotype: Its antigen remains unidentified.

TCRdb re-analysed the RT-PCR reads in MiXCR, keeping a single row per CDR3 protein. The profile shows about 160,000 distinct CDR3 sequences, approximately 10% of them singletons. This sample comprised non-naive T cells sorted from PBMCs, obtained roughly 46 days after vaccination. The sequence was collected from a man aged 50-59 years who received an inactivated influenza vaccine. This chain connects TRBV20-1 to TRBJ1-4; D perhaps matches TRBD1 (6 bases). The CDR3 protein is CSASEPSRGGEKLFF. CDR3 DNA sequence: TGCAGTGCTAGTGAACCAAGCCGAGGGGGTGAAAAACTGTTTTTT.